The 25 T cell receptor beta chains listed next were all sequenced from one sample in a study of blood T cell repertoires in COVID-19 (dated by TCRdb to 2018 to 2021). Receptors were amplified or captured by the immunoSEQ multiplex PCR assay. This is the immuneACCESS table as TCRdb keeps it, with only in-frame sequences that have V and J called. A part of the clones is gone; compared with another copy, unresolved V genes explain less than half, and the rest is unexplained. The sample table shows a few hundred thousand clones, and around 84% are seen once. Approximately 3.6% of the sample goes to the ten largest clones. The sequenced sample consisted of peripheral blood. The receptor set was obtained from a woman under 30 with acute or convalescent COVID-19.

This clone was recorded a few times. This chain uses TRBV11-2 with TRBJ2-2, with no clear D. V shed 6 bases and J shed 8 bases, with 7 bases lying between them. From germline, CDR1 is SGHAT and CDR2 FQNNGV. The CDR3 length is 11 residues. The CDR3 coding sequence is TGTGCCAGCAGGTCCAGAGGGGAGCTGTTTTTT. It encodes CASRSRGELFF. Full variable domain (remainder filled in from reference TRBV11-2 and TRBJ2-2): EAGVAQSPRYKIIEKRQSVAFWCNPISGHATLYWYQQILGQGPKLLIQFQNNGVVDDSQLPKDRFSAERLKGVDSTLKIQPAKLEDSAVYLCASRSRGELFFGEGSRLTVL.

In its sample, this clone was seen a few times. This rearrangement joins TRBV5-1 to TRBJ2-1; TRBD2 is a possible D gene (5 bases). Germline lookup yields CDR1 SGHRS and CDR2 YFSETQ. The germline V and J ends were trimmed by 4 bases and 6 bases, with 17 bases remaining between them. The CDR3 sequence is 15 residues long. The CDR3: CASSPGLGPFNEQFF. The DNA of the CDR3 is TGCGCCAGCAGCCCGGGGTTAGGCCCCTTCAATGAGCAGTTCTTC.

A few counts support this clone. This chain joins TRBV20-1 and TRBJ2-7, with D possibly matching TRBD2 (5 bases). The V end lost 1 base, the J end lost 10 bases, and 11 bases lay between the germline ends. Per the germline V gene, CDR1 is DFQATT and CDR2 is SNEGSKA (reference sequence). This CDR3 is 11 amino acids long. The CDR3 nucleotides read TGCAGTGCTAGAGGGGGTGGGAGTCAGTACTTC. Translated, it gives CSARGGGSQYF.

The J gene is TRBJ1-3, the V gene TRBV6-5; D perhaps matches TRBD1 (6 bases). Germline V gene data show CDR1 as MNHEY and CDR2 as SVGAGI. The CDR3 spans 14 residues. V was trimmed by 5 bases and J by 5 bases, leaving 13 bases between them. The CDR3 DNA follows: TGTGCCAGCAGTCCCGGACAGTTCCGAAACACCATATATTTT. Translated, it gives CASSPGQFRNTIYF.

The chain combines TRBV5-4 with TRBJ2-3, with D possibly being TRBD1 (5 bases). The CDR3 totals 14 residues. Germline CDR1 SGHNT, CDR2 YYREEE (reference sequence). Trimming stripped 4 bases from V and 0 bases from J, with 9 bases between. The CDR3 spells CASSPRTSTDTQYF. The CDR3 DNA is TGTGCCAGCAGCCCGAGGACAAGCACAGATACGCAGTATTTT.

The chain recombines TRBV7-6 with TRBJ2-1; no reliable D call. Trimming pared 2 bases from V and 9 bases from J, leaving 11 bases between. The CDR3 has 13 amino acids. From germline, CDR1 is SGHVS and CDR2 FNYEAQ. Here the CDR3 DNA reads TGTGCCAGCAGCTTAAGTCTTTCCGGTGAGCAGTTCTTC. Translating it yields CASSLSLSGEQFF.

The chain recombines TRBV15 with TRBJ1-5, with 7 nucleotides matching TRBD1. This CDR3 contains 16 residues. Unmatched junction bases numbered 13, after V lost 5 bases and J lost 6 bases. From germline, CDR1 is LNHNV and CDR2 YYDKDF (reference sequence). The CDR3 spells CATSVLRTGWVQPQHF. The CDR3 DNA follows: TGTGCCACCAGCGTCCTTCGGACAGGCTGGGTTCAGCCCCAGCATTTT.

The chain links TRBV19 to TRBJ2-1, with 9 nucleotides matching TRBD1. V shed 4 bases, J shed 8 bases, and the junction held 12 bases outside the gene matches. Germline CDR1 reads LNHDA; CDR2 reads SQIVND (reference sequence). The CDR3 covers 16 residues. In DNA form, the CDR3 reads TGTGCCAGTAGTAGCCGACAGGGGGAATCGCTCGATGAGCAGTTCTTC. This translates into CASSSRQGESLDEQFF.

This chain joins TRBV27 and TRBJ1-5, with 8 bases matching TRBD1. Per germline, CDR1 MNHEY and CDR2 SMNVEV (reference sequence). V was clipped by 0 bases and J by 0 bases; unmatched bases: 7. CDR3 size: 18 residues. CDR3 coding DNA: TGTGCCAGCAGTTTATCAGGGTGGACAGGGATTAGCAATCAGCCCCAGCATTTT. Its protein is CASSLSGWTGISNQPQHF.

The gene calls are TRBV4-1 and TRBJ1-5; D is unresolved. The V end lost 0 bases, the J end lost 3 bases, and 6 bases lay between the germline ends. CDR1 is MGHRA and CDR2 is YSYEKL in the germline V gene. This CDR3 spans 14 amino acids. This CDR3 reads CASSQEPVNQPQHF. Written as DNA, the CDR3 is TGCGCCAGCAGCCAAGAACCGGTCAATCAGCCCCAGCATTTT.

The rearrangement joins TRBV6-5 to TRBJ1-6; D unresolved. Germline lookup yields CDR1 MNHEY and CDR2 SVGAGI. Trimming cost V 7 bases and J 10 bases, with 17 bases left between them. The CDR3 is 14 residues long. This chain's CDR3 is CASTELGGVSPLHF. CDR3 nucleotides: TGTGCCAGCACGGAGCTCGGCGGGGTCTCACCCCTCCACTTT.

The chain recombines TRBV5-4 with TRBJ1-2; TRBD1 is a possible D gene (6 bases). Trimming cost V 4 bases and J 4 bases, with 17 bases left between them. The CDR3 sequence is 15 residues long. Germline V gene data show CDR1 as SGHNT and CDR2 as YYREEE (reference sequence). The CDR3 sequence: CASSPDSRPLYGYTF. The CDR3 DNA sequence: TGTGCCAGCAGCCCGGACAGTAGACCTCTCTATGGCTACACCTTC.

V and J are TRBV19 and TRBJ2-1; TRBD1 agrees at 10 bases. The CDR3 is 15 amino acids. With 9 bases clipped from V and 3 bases from J, the junction kept 8 bases outside the gene matches. Looked up from germline, CDR1 is LNHDA and CDR2 is SQIVND (reference sequence). The chain's CDR3 is CASDDRGLGYNEQFF. The CDR3 DNA follows: TGTGCCAGCGACGACAGGGGGCTTGGCTACAATGAGCAGTTCTTC.

The chain uses TRBV5-1 and TRBJ2-1, with D possibly TRBD2 on 5 matching bases. Trimming took off 4 bases at V and 0 bases at J, with 5 bases between the two ends. Germline V gene data show CDR1 as SGHRS and CDR2 as YFSETQ. The CDR3 totals 13 residues. The CDR3 region is CASSGSSYNEQFF. For the CDR3, the DNA is TGCGCCAGCAGCGGGAGCTCCTACAATGAGCAGTTCTTC.

The rearrangement uses TRBV24-1 and TRBJ2-1; TRBD2 matches 11 bases. The CDR3 contains 21 residues. V lost 4 bases, J lost 0 bases, and 16 bases stayed unmatched. Per the germline V gene, CDR1 is KGHDR and CDR2 is SFDVKD. CDR3 sequence (DNA): TGTGCCACCAGTGACTCGTCGGGGGTGACTAGCGGGGTGAGCTCCTACAATGAGCAGTTCTTC. Protein: CATSDSSGVTSGVSSYNEQFF.

CDR3 amino acids: CASTPVREQVEQYF. CDR3 nucleotide sequence: TGTGCCAGCACCCCGGTCCGGGAGCAGGTCGAGCAGTACTTC. This chain links TRBV11-2 with TRBJ2-7, with TRBD2 as a possible D gene (6 bases). Germline CDR1 is SGHAT and CDR2 is FQNNGV. Trimming took 7 bases from V and 6 from J, leaving 19 bases between them. The CDR3 runs to 14 residues.

This sequence joins TRBV5-1 and TRBJ1-2; D gene ambiguous. This CDR3 contains 13 residues. Trimming pared 0 bases from V and 3 bases from J, leaving 6 bases between. Per the germline V gene, CDR1 is SGHRS and CDR2 is YFSETQ. The CDR3 nucleotides read TGCGCCAGCAGCTTGGACAGATACTATGGCTACACCTTC. Translation: CASSLDRYYGYTF.

This chain connects TRBV5-1 to TRBJ2-1, with 7 bases that match TRBD1. Germline-derived CDR1 and CDR2 are SGHRS and YFSETQ. The CDR3 loop spans 13 amino acids. Trimming removed 2 bases from V and 9 bases from J; junction bases left unmatched: 5. CDR3 region: CASSFTGDSEQFF. The CDR3 DNA follows: TGCGCCAGCAGCTTTACAGGGGACAGTGAGCAGTTCTTC. The full variable domain, with the rest looked up from reference TRBV5-1 and TRBJ2-1, is KAGVTQTPRYLIKTRGQQVTLSCSPISGHRSVSWYQQTPGQGLQFLFEYFSETQRNKGNFPGRFSGRQFSNSRSEMNVSTLELGDSALYLCASSFTGDSEQFFGPGTRLTVL.

This rearrangement joins TRBV9 to TRBJ2-7, with D perhaps matching TRBD2 (6 bases). CDR3 length: 15 residues. Germline V gene lookup returns CDR1 SGDLS and CDR2 YYNGEE. The V gene lost 4 bases and the J gene lost 2 bases, with 16 bases spanning the gap. CDR3 sequence: CASSTRDGKTYEQYF. CDR3 DNA: TGTGCCAGCAGCACGCGGGACGGTAAAACCTACGAGCAGTACTTC.

The V gene is TRBV12-5, the J gene TRBJ2-7; tentatively, D is TRBD2 (6 bases). The CDR3 totals 12 residues. The V gene lost 7 bases and the J gene lost 6 bases, with 13 bases spanning the gap. Germline V gene lookup returns CDR1 LGHNT and CDR2 FRNRAP. The CDR3 region is CASAGQGGEQYF. DNA for the CDR3: TGTGCTAGTGCCGGCCAGGGAGGCGAGCAGTACTTC.

This chain uses TRBV7-8 with TRBJ1-6; no firm D call. V was pared by 4 bases and J by 10 bases, with 11 bases between. Germline values: CDR1 SGHVS, CDR2 FQNEAQ. The CDR3 has 13 residues. The CDR3 DNA reads as TGTGCCAGCAGCTGGACTTCGGGGTCACCCCTCCACTTT. Its translation: CASSWTSGSPLHF.

This clone came up once. CDR3 loop: CASSPPSGTYEQYF. The CDR3 DNA follows: TGTGCCAGCTCACCTCCTAGCGGGACCTACGAGCAGTACTTC. J is TRBJ2-7 and V is TRBV18; 9 bases match TRBD2. V dropped 3 bases and J dropped 2; count of bases not matched to a gene: 2. This CDR3 comprises 14 residues. Germline V gives CDR1 KGHSH, CDR2 LQKENI.

The chain joins TRBV15 to TRBJ1-6; D may be TRBD1 (6 bases). V lost 7 bases to trimming and J lost 7 bases, with 17 bases between them. There are 15 residues in the CDR3. Germline values: CDR1 LNHNV, CDR2 YYDKDF (reference sequence). CDR3 sequence: CATTLRGANNSPLHF. The CDR3 DNA is TGTGCCACCACTTTGCGGGGGGCAAACAATTCACCCCTCCACTTT.

Only one count was recorded for this clone. This rearrangement joins TRBV6-6 to TRBJ2-1; 9 positions match TRBD1. Per germline, CDR1 MNHNY and CDR2 SVGAGI (reference sequence). The CDR3 is 15 residues long. V trimming: 10 bases; J trimming: 2 bases; junction bases outside the gene matches: 9. In nucleotides, the CDR3 is TGTGCCATCACCCCGGGACAGGGACCCTACAATGAGCAGTTCTTC. Amino acid sequence: CAITPGQGPYNEQFF.

This clone was detected only once. Distinct nucleotide sequences in the sample also encode this CDR3. The V call is TRBV6-5, the J call TRBJ1-6, with a tentative D call TRBD1 (6 bases). This CDR3 region has 15 residues. Trimming took off 0 bases at V and 7 bases at J, with 10 bases between the two ends. Germline V gives CDR1 MNHEY, CDR2 SVGAGI. The CDR3 reads CASSYSRQGNSPLHF. In DNA form, the CDR3 reads TGTGCCAGCAGTTACTCCCGGCAGGGGAATTCACCCCTCCACTTT.